This T cell receptor (beta chain) was sequenced during a study of blood T cell repertoires in COVID-19. Whole-study context: Spain, Italy and the United States supplied samples that represented acute and convalescent COVID-19. Sources were T cells, B-cell-depleted T cells, or PBMCs; the material itself was cDNA or gDNA.

Germline CDR1 SGHAT, CDR2 FQNNGV. The CDR3 is made up of 12 amino acids. Trimming cost V 2 bases and J 3 bases, with 5 bases left between them. Original handling: Amplifying reference gene primers gave estimates of nucleated cell counts. Sequenced by immunoSEQ multiplex PCR; TCRdb stores in-frame clones only, minus some. V and J calls and clone size are as listed in that table; D and trimming were resolved from the DNA. This sample has nearly 60,000 clones, with over 65% found just once. The origin of this receptor is a man in his forties with active COVID-19. The chain uses TRBV11-2 and TRBJ2-7, with no clear D. Source material: peripheral blood. CDR3 bases: TGTGCCAGCAGCTTAAACGGCTACGAGCAGTACTTC. Encoded protein: CASSLNGYEQYF.